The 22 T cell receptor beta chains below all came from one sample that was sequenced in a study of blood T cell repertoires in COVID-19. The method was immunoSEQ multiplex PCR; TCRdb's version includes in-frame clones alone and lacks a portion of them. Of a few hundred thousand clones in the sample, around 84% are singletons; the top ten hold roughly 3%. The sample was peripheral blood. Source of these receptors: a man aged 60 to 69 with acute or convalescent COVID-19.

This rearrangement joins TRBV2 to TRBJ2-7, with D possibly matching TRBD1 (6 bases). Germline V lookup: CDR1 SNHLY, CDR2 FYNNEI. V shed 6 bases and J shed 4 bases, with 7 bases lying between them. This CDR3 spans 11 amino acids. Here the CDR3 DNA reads TGTGCCAGCAGCACAGGGTACGAGCAGTACTTC. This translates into CASSTGYEQYF.

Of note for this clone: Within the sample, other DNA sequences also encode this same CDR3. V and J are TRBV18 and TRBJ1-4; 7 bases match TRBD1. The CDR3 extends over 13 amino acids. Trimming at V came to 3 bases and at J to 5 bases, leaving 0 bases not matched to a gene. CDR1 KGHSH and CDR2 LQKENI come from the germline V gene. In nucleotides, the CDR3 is TGTGCCAGCTCACCGGGACAGAATGAAAAACTGTTTTTT. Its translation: CASSPGQNEKLFF.

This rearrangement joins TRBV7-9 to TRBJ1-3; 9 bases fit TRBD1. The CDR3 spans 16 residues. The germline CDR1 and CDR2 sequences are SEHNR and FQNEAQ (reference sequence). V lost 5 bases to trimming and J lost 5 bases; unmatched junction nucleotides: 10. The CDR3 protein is CASSPSWDRVRNTIYF. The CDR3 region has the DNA TGTGCCAGCAGCCCTAGCTGGGACAGGGTAAGAAACACCATATATTTT.

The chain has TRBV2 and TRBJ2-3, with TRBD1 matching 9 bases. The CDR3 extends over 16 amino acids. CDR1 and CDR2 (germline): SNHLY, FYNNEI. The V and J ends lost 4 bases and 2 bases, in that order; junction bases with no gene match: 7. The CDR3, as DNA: TGTGCCAGCAGTGCAGACAGGGGGAGATTCACAGATACGCAGTATTTT. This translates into CASSADRGRFTDTQYF.

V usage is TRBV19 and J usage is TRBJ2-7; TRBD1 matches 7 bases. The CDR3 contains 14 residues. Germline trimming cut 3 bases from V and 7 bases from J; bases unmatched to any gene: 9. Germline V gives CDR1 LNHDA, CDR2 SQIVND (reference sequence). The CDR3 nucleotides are TGTGCCAGTAGTATGCGGACAGGTCCCGGAGAGCAGTACTTC. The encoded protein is CASSMRTGPGEQYF.

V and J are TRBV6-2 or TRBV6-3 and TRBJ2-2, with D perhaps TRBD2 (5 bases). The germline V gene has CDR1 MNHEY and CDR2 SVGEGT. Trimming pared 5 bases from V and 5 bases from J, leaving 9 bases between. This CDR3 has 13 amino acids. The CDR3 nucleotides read TGTGCCAGCAGTCGGACTGCAACCGGGGAGCTGTTTTTT. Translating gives CASSRTATGELFF.

This CDR3 reads CATSRARAGPGQPQHF. CDR3 nucleotide sequence: TGTGCCACCAGCAGAGCTCGGGCGGGCCCCGGTCAGCCCCAGCATTTT. V is TRBV15 and J is TRBJ1-5, with D hard to call. The germline V and J ends were trimmed by 1 base and 6 bases, with 16 bases remaining between them. Germline CDR1 is LNHNV and CDR2 is YYDKDF (reference sequence). CDR3 size: 16 residues.

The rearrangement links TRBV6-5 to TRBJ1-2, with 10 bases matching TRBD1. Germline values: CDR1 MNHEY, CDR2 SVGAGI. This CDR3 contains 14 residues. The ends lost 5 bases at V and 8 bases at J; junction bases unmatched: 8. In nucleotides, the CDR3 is TGTGCCAGCAGTACCGACAGGGGGCGCGGGGGCTACACCTTC. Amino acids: CASSTDRGRGGYTF.

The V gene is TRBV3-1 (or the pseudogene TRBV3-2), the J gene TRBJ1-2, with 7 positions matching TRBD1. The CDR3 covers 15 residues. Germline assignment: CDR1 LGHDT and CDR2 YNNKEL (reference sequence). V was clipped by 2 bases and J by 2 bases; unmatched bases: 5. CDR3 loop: CASSQIQGINYGYTF. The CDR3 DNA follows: TGTGCCAGCAGCCAAATACAGGGGATCAACTATGGCTACACCTTC.

The CDR3 nucleotides are TGCGCCAGCAGTGAGTGGGTAGCGGGGGGCCGCAATGAGCAGTTCTTC. This codes for CASSEWVAGGRNEQFF. The chain links TRBV10-1 to TRBJ2-1; TRBD2 matches 10 bases. The germline CDR1 and CDR2 sequences are WNHNN and SYGVQD (reference sequence). CDR3 length: 16 residues. V was pared by 1 base and J by 6 bases, with 6 bases of the junction left unmatched.

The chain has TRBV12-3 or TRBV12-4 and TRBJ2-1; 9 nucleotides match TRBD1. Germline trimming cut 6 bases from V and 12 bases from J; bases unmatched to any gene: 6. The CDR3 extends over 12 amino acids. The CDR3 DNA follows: TGTGCCAGCAGCTACAGGGGGCCCTGGCAGTTCTTC. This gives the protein CASSYRGPWQFF.

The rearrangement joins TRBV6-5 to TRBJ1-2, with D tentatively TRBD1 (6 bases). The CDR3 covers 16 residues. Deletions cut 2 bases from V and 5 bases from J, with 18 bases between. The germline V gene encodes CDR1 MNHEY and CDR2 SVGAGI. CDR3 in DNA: TGTGCCAGCAGTTACAAGCTAGGGCAGGGGCATTATGGCTACACCTTC. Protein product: CASSYKLGQGHYGYTF.

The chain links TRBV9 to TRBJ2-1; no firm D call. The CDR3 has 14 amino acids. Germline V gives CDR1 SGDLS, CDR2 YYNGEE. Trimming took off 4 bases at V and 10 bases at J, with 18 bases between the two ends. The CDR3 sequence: CASSLETRSREQFF. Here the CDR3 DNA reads TGTGCCAGCAGCTTAGAGACACGGTCCAGGGAGCAGTTCTTC.

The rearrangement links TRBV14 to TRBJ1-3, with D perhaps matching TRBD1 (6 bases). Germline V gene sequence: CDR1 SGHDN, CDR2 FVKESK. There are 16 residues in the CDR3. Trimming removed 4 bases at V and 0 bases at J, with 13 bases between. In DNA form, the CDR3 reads TGTGCCAGCAGCCCCCGACAGGCGTACTCTGGAAACACCATATATTTT. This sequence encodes CASSPRQAYSGNTIYF.

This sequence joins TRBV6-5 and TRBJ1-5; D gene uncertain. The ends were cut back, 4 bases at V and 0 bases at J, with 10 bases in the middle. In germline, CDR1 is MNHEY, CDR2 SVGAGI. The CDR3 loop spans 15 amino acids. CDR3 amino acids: CASSSNRYSNQPQHF. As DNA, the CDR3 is TGTGCCAGCAGTTCGAACAGATATAGCAATCAGCCCCAGCATTTT.

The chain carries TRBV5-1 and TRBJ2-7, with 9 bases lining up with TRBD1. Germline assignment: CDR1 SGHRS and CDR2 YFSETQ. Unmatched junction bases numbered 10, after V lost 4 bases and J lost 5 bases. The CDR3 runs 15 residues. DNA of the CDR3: TGCGCCAGCAGCCCGGGTGGGACAGGGAGCCACGAGCAGTACTTC. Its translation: CASSPGGTGSHEQYF.

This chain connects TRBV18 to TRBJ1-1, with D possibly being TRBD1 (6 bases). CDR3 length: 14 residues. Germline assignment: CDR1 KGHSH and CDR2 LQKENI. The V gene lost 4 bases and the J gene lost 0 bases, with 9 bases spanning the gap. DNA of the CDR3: TGTGCCAGCTCACACGACAGGATGAACACTGAAGCTTTCTTT. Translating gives CASSHDRMNTEAFF. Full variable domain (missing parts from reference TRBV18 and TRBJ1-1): NAGVMQNPRHLVRRRGQEARLRCSPMKGHSHVYWYRQLPEEGLKFMVYLQKENIIDESGMPKERFSAEFPKEGPSILRIQQVVRGDSAAYFCASSHDRMNTEAFFGQGTRLTVV.

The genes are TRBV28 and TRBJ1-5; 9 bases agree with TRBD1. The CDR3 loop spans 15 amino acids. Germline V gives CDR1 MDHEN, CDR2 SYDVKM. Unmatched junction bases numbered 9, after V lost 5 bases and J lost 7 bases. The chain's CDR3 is CASSAGTGKSQPQHF. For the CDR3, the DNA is TGTGCCAGCAGTGCCGGGACAGGGAAGAGCCAGCCCCAGCATTTT.

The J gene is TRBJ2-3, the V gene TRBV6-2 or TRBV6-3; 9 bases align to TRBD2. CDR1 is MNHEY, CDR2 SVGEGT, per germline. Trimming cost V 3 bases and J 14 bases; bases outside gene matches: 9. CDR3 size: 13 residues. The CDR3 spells CASSYYEGGGAYF. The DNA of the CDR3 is TGTGCCAGCAGTTATTACGAGGGCGGGGGGGCGTATTTT.

CDR3 nucleotides: TGTGCCAGCAGCTTTAGCGGGGGGTCCACAGATACGCAGTATTTT. Amino acids: CASSFSGGSTDTQYF. This rearrangement joins TRBV9 to TRBJ2-3; 10 nucleotides line up with TRBD2. V was clipped by 4 bases and J by 2 bases; unmatched bases: 4. The V gene's germline CDR1 is SGDLS and CDR2 YYNGEE. The CDR3 totals 15 residues.

For the CDR3, the DNA is TGCGCCAGCAGCCAAGGCCTTGGAGAGGGTAACGAGCAGTACTTC. Translating it yields CASSQGLGEGNEQYF. The chain is built from TRBV4-3 and TRBJ2-7; maybe TRBD2 (5 bases). CDR1 is LGHNA and CDR2 is YSLEER in the germline V gene. This CDR3 spans 15 amino acids. Trimming cost V 1 base and J 5 bases, with 15 bases left between them.

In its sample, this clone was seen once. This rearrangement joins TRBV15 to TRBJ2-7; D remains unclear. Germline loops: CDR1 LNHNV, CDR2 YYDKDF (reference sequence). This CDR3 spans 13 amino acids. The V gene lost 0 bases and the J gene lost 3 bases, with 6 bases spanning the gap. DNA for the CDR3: TGTGCCACCAGCAGAGACAGGATCTACGAGCAGTACTTC. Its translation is CATSRDRIYEQYF.